This TCR beta chain was identified during a study of blood T cell repertoires in COVID-19. Study at large: T cells, B-cell-depleted T cells, or PBMCs provided the cDNA or gDNA that served as material.

In this sample, this clone turned up once. This table comes from immunoSEQ multiplex PCR, and its TCRdb copy is limited to in-frame clones, with some not included. The sample shows more than 250,000 clones, roughly 85% of them seen only once. Participants reported their clinical history, and cohort assignment relied on those reports. The V end was cut by 7 bases, the J end by 2 bases, with 12 bases between. The CDR3 extends over 12 amino acids. Germline CDR1 SQVTM, CDR2 ANQGSEA. The receptor's source is a woman in her thirties or forties who had recovered from COVID-19. The sample comprised PBMCs or T cells enriched from blood (not recorded which). This sequence joins TRBV29-1 and TRBJ2-7, with D maybe TRBD2 (5 bases). CDR3 sequence reads: CSGGDSPYEQYF. For the CDR3, the DNA is TGCAGCGGGGGAGATAGCCCCTACGAGCAGTACTTC.